This T cell receptor (beta chain) appears in the sequencing data of a study of blood T cell repertoires in COVID-19. Study-wide background: Italy, Spain and the United States were the sources of the convalescent and acute COVID-19 samples.

CDR1 and CDR2 from the germline V gene are SGHRS and YFSETQ. The V end was cut by 5 bases, the J end by 0 bases, with 17 bases between. The CDR3 loop spans 16 amino acids. This table comes from immunoSEQ multiplex PCR, and its TCRdb copy is limited to in-frame clones, with some not included. The sample comprises about 270,000 clones, approximately 90% of which are singletons, and 4.1% rests with the top ten. Sequencing was performed on PBMCs or T cells enriched from blood (not recorded which). This receptor was taken from a woman between 25 and 40 years old with acute COVID-19. The chain combines TRBV5-1 with TRBJ1-1, with a possible D match to TRBD1 (6 bases). The CDR3 loop reads CASRPSGGTLNTEAFF. The DNA of the CDR3 is TGCGCCAGCAGGCCGTCGGGGGGCACCTTGAACACTGAAGCTTTCTTT.